The rows below give T cell receptor beta chains drawn from one sample of a study of T cell responses to AZD1222 COVID-19 vaccine. The assay was immunoSEQ multiplex PCR, and TCRdb's table has in-frame clones only and misses some. The sample includes over 100,000 clones, more than 70% seen only once; the top ten take roughly 4.4%. The material was peripheral blood, obtained 28 days after the second AZD1222 dose. The receptor source for this set is an adult who received the AZD1222 COVID-19 vaccine. The CDR3 runs from the conserved cysteine through the conserved F or W. The D gene is left open where the match is weak. Rows may omit the clone size; those that give it use once, few, many or a size class.

clone size: .
J gene: TRBJ2-3
D gene: .
V gene: TRBV21-1
CDR3 DNA: TGTGCCAGCAGCAAAGCGCTTTCCGGACAGAGGTGCCTATTCTGTGCTAGCACAGATACGCAGTATTTT
CDR3 protein: CASSKALSGQRCLFCASTDTQYF

clone size: .
J gene: TRBJ1-1
D gene: TRBD1
V gene: TRBV7-3
CDR3 DNA: TGTGCCAGCAGCTTTGGGACAGGGGCCACTGAAGCTTTCTTT
CDR3 protein: CASSFGTGATEAFF

clone size: .
J gene: TRBJ2-7
D gene: .
V gene: TRBV9
CDR3 DNA: TGTGCCAGCAGCGTAGGGGGGGCCCCCTACGAGCAGTACTTC
CDR3 protein: CASSVGGAPYEQYF

clone size: .
J gene: TRBJ2-1
D gene: TRBD2
V gene: TRBV24-1
CDR3 DNA: TGTGCCACCAGTGGCGCAGCGGGGCAGTACAATGAGCAGTTCTTC
CDR3 protein: CATSGAAGQYNEQFF

clone size: .
J gene: TRBJ1-6
D gene: .
V gene: TRBV27
CDR3 DNA: TGTGCCAGCACCCTGACGCAGAGCTCCTATAATTCACCCCTCCACTTT
CDR3 protein: CASTLTQSSYNSPLHF

clone size: .
J gene: TRBJ1-2
D gene: .
V gene: TRBV4-3
CDR3 DNA: TGCGCCAGCAGCCAAGAGGCAGGGATTGGGTATGGCTACACCTTC
CDR3 protein: CASSQEAGIGYGYTF

clone size: .
J gene: TRBJ1-6
D gene: TRBD1
V gene: TRBV7-6
CDR3 DNA: TGTGCCAGCAGCTTAGGACAGGGGCAAGATTCACCCCTCCACTTT
CDR3 protein: CASSLGQGQDSPLHF

clone size: .
J gene: TRBJ2-1
D gene: TRBD2
V gene: TRBV27
CDR3 DNA: TGTGCCAGCAGGCCGACTAGCGGGGTCTACAATGAGCAGTTCTTC
CDR3 protein: CASRPTSGVYNEQFF

clone size: .
J gene: TRBJ2-7
D gene: .
V gene: TRBV6-5
CDR3 DNA: TGTGCCAGCAGTTACTCTCCCAGTGCCTACGAGCAGTACTTC
CDR3 protein: CASSYSPSAYEQYF

clone size: .
J gene: TRBJ1-5
D gene: .
V gene: TRBV30
CDR3 DNA: TGTGCCTGGAGTCCTAAGAGGGGTAATCAGCCCCAGCATTTT
CDR3 protein: CAWSPKRGNQPQHF

clone size: .
J gene: TRBJ1-1
D gene: .
V gene: TRBV7-2
CDR3 DNA: TGTGCCAGCAGACGGGACTTAGGGGATGGGTTTTTCTTT
CDR3 protein: CASRRDLGDGFFF

clone size: .
J gene: TRBJ1-3
D gene: TRBD1
V gene: TRBV5-1
CDR3 DNA: TGCGCCAGCAGCTTGGGAGGACAGGGGAACACCATATATTTT
CDR3 protein: CASSLGGQGNTIYF

clone size: few
J gene: TRBJ2-1
D gene: .
V gene: TRBV7-3
CDR3 DNA: TGTGCCAGCAGCTTAAGGGGGGACTTATACAATGAGCAGTTCTTC
CDR3 protein: CASSLRGDLYNEQFF

clone size: .
J gene: TRBJ2-1
D gene: .
V gene: TRBV27
CDR3 DNA: TGTGCCAGCAGAATGATTGGCGGGATGGGTAATGAGCAGTTCTTC
CDR3 protein: CASRMIGGMGNEQFF

clone size: .
J gene: TRBJ2-1
D gene: TRBD2
V gene: TRBV4-1
CDR3 DNA: TGCGCCAGCAGCCAACTAGCGGGGGGGCGTTATGAGCAGTTCTTC
CDR3 protein: CASSQLAGGRYEQFF

clone size: once
J gene: TRBJ2-4
D gene: TRBD2
V gene: TRBV19
CDR3 DNA: TGTGCCAGTAGTAGGAGGAGGGAGGGAGTGGACATTCAGTACTTC
CDR3 protein: CASSRRREGVDIQYF

clone size: .
J gene: TRBJ2-7
D gene: .
V gene: TRBV11-2
CDR3 DNA: TGTGCCAGCAGCTTAGACTCCGGGACTCTAAGAGGGCGATACGAGCAGTACTTC
CDR3 protein: CASSLDSGTLRGRYEQYF

clone size: .
J gene: TRBJ1-4
D gene: .
V gene: TRBV4-3
CDR3 DNA: TGCGCCAGCAGCCAAGATTCGTTGGGGGTCTTAGGGGGAAAACTGTTTTTT
CDR3 protein: CASSQDSLGVLGGKLFF

clone size: .
J gene: TRBJ2-2
D gene: TRBD1
V gene: TRBV19
CDR3 DNA: TGTGCCAGTAGTATAGATATGCTCGGACAGGATTACGGGGAGCTGTTTTTT
CDR3 protein: CASSIDMLGQDYGELFF

clone size: .
J gene: TRBJ1-6
D gene: .
V gene: TRBV14
CDR3 DNA: TGTGCCAGCAGCCAGGAGCGACGGATATCACCCCTCCACTTT
CDR3 protein: CASSQERRISPLHF

clone size: .
J gene: TRBJ1-3
D gene: TRBD1
V gene: TRBV20-1
CDR3 DNA: TGCAGTGCTAGTCAGGGGGCGGGAGGAAACACCATATATTTT
CDR3 protein: CSASQGAGGNTIYF

clone size: .
J gene: TRBJ2-7
D gene: TRBD1
V gene: TRBV28
CDR3 DNA: TGTGCCAGCAGTTCCCCGGGACAGGGGGACGACGAGCAGTACTTC
CDR3 protein: CASSSPGQGDDEQYF

clone size: .
J gene: TRBJ2-1
D gene: TRBD2
V gene: TRBV19
CDR3 DNA: TGTGCCAGTAGTCCGCGACTAGCGGGAGCGAGTGAGCAGTTCTTC
CDR3 protein: CASSPRLAGASEQFF

clone size: .
J gene: TRBJ2-3
D gene: .
V gene: TRBV4-2
CDR3 DNA: TGTGCCAGCAGCCAAGGGCCCACAGATACGCAGTATTTT
CDR3 protein: CASSQGPTDTQYF

clone size: .
J gene: TRBJ2-5
D gene: .
V gene: TRBV5-6
CDR3 DNA: TGTGCCAGCAGACCCGGGGTCCGGGACACAGAGACCCAGTACTTC
CDR3 protein: CASRPGVRDTETQYF

clone size: .
J gene: TRBJ1-1
D gene: .
V gene: TRBV4-3
CDR3 DNA: TGCGCCAGCAGCCCCGGACAGCGGATGAACACTGAAGCTTTCTTT
CDR3 protein: CASSPGQRMNTEAFF

clone size: .
J gene: TRBJ2-1
D gene: TRBD2
V gene: TRBV4-2
CDR3 DNA: TGTGCCAGCAGCCAGCCTAGCGGAAGTTACAATGAGCAGTTCTTC
CDR3 protein: CASSQPSGSYNEQFF

clone size: .
J gene: TRBJ1-2
D gene: TRBD1
V gene: TRBV19
CDR3 DNA: TGTGCCAGTAGTCCTGACAGGGGCAACTATGGCTACACCTTC
CDR3 protein: CASSPDRGNYGYTF

clone size: .
J gene: TRBJ1-4
D gene: TRBD1
V gene: TRBV30
CDR3 DNA: TGTGCCCGGGCCGGGACAGATAATGAAAAACTGTTTTTT
CDR3 protein: CARAGTDNEKLFF

clone size: .
J gene: TRBJ2-7
D gene: .
V gene: TRBV7-9
CDR3 DNA: TGTGCCAGCAGCTTAGGATATCTTAGCTACGAGCAGTACTTC
CDR3 protein: CASSLGYLSYEQYF

clone size: once
J gene: TRBJ1-6
D gene: TRBD1
V gene: TRBV7-2
CDR3 DNA: TGTGCCAGCAGCTACAGGGGTGGGGCGAATAATTCACCCCTCCACTTT
CDR3 protein: CASSYRGGANNSPLHF

clone size: .
J gene: TRBJ2-7
D gene: .
V gene: TRBV7-9
CDR3 DNA: TGTGCCAGCAGCTCCCCAGGACCCTACGAGCAGTACTTC
CDR3 protein: CASSSPGPYEQYF

clone size: .
J gene: TRBJ1-3
D gene: .
V gene: TRBV11-3
CDR3 DNA: TGTGCCAGCAGCTTAGGCGGCGGTAGCTCTGGAAACACCATATATTTT
CDR3 protein: CASSLGGGSSGNTIYF

clone size: .
J gene: TRBJ2-3
D gene: TRBD1
V gene: TRBV3-1/TRBV3-2
CDR3 DNA: TGTGCCAGCAGCCCTCAGTTCAGTTTTCTACAGGGGTCTTACGCAGATACGCAGTATTTT
CDR3 protein: CASSPQFSFLQGSYADTQYF

clone size: .
J gene: TRBJ1-5
D gene: TRBD1
V gene: TRBV7-2
CDR3 DNA: TGTGCCAGCAGCTCCCGGGCCCAGGGGGAATCAAATCAGCATTTT
CDR3 protein: CASSSRAQGESNQHF

clone size: .
J gene: TRBJ2-1
D gene: .
V gene: TRBV4-3
CDR3 DNA: TGCGCCAGCAGCCAAGGGCGGGATAGCTCCTACAATGAGCAGTTCTTC
CDR3 protein: CASSQGRDSSYNEQFF

clone size: .
J gene: TRBJ2-7
D gene: .
V gene: TRBV27
CDR3 DNA: TGTGCCAGCAGTTCCCTGCAGCGGGTGGGGGCCTACGAGCAGTACTTC
CDR3 protein: CASSSLQRVGAYEQYF

clone size: .
J gene: TRBJ2-5
D gene: TRBD1
V gene: TRBV11-3
CDR3 DNA: TGTGCCAGCAGGGGACAGGATCAAGAGACCCAGTACTTC
CDR3 protein: CASRGQDQETQYF

clone size: once
J gene: TRBJ2-5
D gene: .
V gene: TRBV7-9
CDR3 DNA: TGTGCCAGCAGCTTTTCCGGGTCTGGCCAAGAGACCCAGTACTTC
CDR3 protein: CASSFSGSGQETQYF

clone size: .
J gene: TRBJ1-5
D gene: TRBD1
V gene: TRBV9
CDR3 DNA: TGTGCCAGCAGCGTTGGGACAGGGGGGAATCAGCCCCAGCATTTT
CDR3 protein: CASSVGTGGNQPQHF

clone size: .
J gene: TRBJ1-1
D gene: .
V gene: TRBV30
CDR3 DNA: TGTGCCTGGAGTCCTGGGAAAACTGAAGCTTTCTTT
CDR3 protein: CAWSPGKTEAFF